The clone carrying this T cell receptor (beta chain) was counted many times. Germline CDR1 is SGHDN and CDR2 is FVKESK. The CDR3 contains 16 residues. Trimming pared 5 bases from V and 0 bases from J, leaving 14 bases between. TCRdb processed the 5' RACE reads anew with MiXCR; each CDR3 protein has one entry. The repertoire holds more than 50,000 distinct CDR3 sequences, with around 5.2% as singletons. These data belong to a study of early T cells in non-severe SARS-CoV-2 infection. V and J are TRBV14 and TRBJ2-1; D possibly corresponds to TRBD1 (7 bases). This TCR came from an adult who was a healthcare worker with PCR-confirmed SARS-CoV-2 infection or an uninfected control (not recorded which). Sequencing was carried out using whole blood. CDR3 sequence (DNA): TGTGCCAGCAGCTCGCGACAGGGAGGCTCCTACAATGAGCAGTTCTTC. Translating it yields CASSSRQGGSYNEQFF.